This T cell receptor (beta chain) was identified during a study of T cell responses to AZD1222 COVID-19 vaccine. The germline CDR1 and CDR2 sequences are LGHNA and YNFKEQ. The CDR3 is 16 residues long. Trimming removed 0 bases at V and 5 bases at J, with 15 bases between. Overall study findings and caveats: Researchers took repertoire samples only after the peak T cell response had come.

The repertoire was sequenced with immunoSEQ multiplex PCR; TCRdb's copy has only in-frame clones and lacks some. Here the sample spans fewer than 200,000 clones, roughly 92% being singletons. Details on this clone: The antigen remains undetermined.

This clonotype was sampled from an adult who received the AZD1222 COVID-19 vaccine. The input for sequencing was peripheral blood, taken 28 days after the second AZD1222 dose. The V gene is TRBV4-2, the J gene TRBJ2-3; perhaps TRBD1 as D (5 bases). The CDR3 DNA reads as TGTGCCAGCAGCCAAGATTCGGCAGGGTGGAAAGATACGCAGTATTTT. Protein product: CASSQDSAGWKDTQYF.